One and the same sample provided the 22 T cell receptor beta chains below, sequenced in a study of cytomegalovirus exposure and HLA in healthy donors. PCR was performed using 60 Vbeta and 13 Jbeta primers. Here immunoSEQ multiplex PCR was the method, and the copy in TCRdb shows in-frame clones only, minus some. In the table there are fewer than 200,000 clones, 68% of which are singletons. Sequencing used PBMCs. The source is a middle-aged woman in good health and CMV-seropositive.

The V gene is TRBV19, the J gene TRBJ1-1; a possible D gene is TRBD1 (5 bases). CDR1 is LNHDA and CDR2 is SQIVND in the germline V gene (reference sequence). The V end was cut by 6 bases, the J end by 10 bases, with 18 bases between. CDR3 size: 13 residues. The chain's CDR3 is CASSELPGLIAFF. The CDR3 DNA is TGTGCCAGTAGCGAACTTCCGGGACTGATAGCTTTCTTT.

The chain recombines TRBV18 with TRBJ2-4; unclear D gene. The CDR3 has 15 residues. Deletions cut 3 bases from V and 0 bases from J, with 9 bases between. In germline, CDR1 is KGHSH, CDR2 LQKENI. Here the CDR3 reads CASSPPERAKNIQYF. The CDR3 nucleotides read TGTGCCAGCTCACCCCCCGAGAGAGCCAAAAACATTCAGTACTTC. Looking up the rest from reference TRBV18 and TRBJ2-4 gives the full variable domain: NAGVMQNPRHLVRRRGQEARLRCSPMKGHSHVYWYRQLPEEGLKFMVYLQKENIIDESGMPKERFSAEFPKEGPSILRIQQVVRGDSAAYFCASSPPERAKNIQYFGAGTRLSVL.

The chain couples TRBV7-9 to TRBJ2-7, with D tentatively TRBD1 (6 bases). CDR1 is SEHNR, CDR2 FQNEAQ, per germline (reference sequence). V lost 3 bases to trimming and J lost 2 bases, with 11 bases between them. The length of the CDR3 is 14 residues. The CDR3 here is CASSFGGSAYEQYF. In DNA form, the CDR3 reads TGTGCCAGCAGCTTTGGGGGCTCGGCCTACGAGCAGTACTTC.

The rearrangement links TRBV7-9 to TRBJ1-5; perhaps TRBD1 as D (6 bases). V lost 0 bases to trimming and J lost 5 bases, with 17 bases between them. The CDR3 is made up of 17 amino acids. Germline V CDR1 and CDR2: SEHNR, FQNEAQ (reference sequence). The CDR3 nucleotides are TGTGCCAGCAGCTTAGCGCCACAGGGAGATGGCGATCAGCCCCAGCATTTT. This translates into CASSLAPQGDGDQPQHF. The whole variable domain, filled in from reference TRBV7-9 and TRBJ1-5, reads DTGVSQNPRHKITKRGQNVTFRCDPISEHNRLYWYRQTLGQGPEFLTYFQNEAQLEKSRLLSDRFSAERPKGSFSTLEIQRTEQGDSAMYLCASSLAPQGDGDQPQHFGDGTRLSIL.

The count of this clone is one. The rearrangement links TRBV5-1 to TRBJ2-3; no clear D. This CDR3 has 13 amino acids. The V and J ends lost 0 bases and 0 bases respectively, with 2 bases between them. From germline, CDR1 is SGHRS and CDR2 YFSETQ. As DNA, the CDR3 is TGCGCCAGCAGCTTGGCAAGCACAGATACGCAGTATTTT. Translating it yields CASSLASTDTQYF. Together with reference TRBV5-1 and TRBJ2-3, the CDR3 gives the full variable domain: KAGVTQTPRYLIKTRGQQVTLSCSPISGHRSVSWYQQTPGQGLQFLFEYFSETQRNKGNFPGRFSGRQFSNSRSEMNVSTLELGDSALYLCASSLASTDTQYFGPGTRLTVL.

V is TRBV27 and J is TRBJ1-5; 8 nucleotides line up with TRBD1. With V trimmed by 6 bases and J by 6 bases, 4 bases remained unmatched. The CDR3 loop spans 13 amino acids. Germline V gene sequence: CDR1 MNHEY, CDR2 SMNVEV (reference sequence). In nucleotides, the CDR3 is TGTGCCAGCAGGGACAGGGATATTCAGCCCCAGCATTTT. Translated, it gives CASRDRDIQPQHF.

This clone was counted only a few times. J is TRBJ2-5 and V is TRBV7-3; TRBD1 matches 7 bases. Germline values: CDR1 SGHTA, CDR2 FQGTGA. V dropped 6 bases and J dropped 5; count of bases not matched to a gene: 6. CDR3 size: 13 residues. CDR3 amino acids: CASSEGAGETQYF. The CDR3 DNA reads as TGTGCCAGCAGTGAGGGGGCGGGCGAGACCCAGTACTTC.

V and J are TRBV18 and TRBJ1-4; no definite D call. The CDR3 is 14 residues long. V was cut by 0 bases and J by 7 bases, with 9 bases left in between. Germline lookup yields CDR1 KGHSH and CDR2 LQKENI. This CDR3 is CASSPPGRSEKLFF. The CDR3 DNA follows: TGTGCCAGCTCACCACCGGGGAGGAGTGAAAAACTGTTTTTT.

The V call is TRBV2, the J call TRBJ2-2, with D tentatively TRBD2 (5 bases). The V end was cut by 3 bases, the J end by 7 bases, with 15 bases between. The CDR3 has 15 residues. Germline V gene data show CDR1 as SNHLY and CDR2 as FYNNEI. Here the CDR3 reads CASSDWSSSSGELFF. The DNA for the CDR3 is TGTGCCAGCAGTGATTGGTCTAGCTCGAGCGGGGAGCTGTTTTTT.

CDR3 DNA: TGTGCCAGCAGTTACCGGACAGACGACAATCAGCCCCAGCATTTT. Translation: CASSYRTDDNQPQHF. The rearrangement joins TRBV6-6 to TRBJ1-5, with D possibly matching TRBD1 (6 bases). Trimming pared 2 bases from V and 3 bases from J, leaving 11 bases between. Germline-derived CDR1 and CDR2 are MNHNY and SVGAGI (reference sequence). The CDR3 extends over 15 amino acids.

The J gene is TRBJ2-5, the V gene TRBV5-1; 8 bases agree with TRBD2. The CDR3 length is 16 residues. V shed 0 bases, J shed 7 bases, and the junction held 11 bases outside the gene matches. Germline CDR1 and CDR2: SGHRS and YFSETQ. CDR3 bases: TGCGCCAGCAGCTTGGGAGCGGGAGAGCCCGCGGGGACCCAGTACTTC. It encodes CASSLGAGEPAGTQYF.

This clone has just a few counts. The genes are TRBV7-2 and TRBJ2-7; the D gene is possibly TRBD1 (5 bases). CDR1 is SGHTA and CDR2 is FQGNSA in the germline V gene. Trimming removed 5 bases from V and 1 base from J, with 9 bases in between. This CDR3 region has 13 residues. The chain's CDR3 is CASSQGRSYEQYF. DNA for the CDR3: TGTGCCAGCAGCCAGGGCAGGTCCTACGAGCAGTACTTC.

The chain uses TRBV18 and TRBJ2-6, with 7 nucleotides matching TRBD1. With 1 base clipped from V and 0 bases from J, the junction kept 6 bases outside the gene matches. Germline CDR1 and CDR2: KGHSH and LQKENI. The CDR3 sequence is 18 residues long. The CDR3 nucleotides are TGTGCCAGCTCACCACAGACAGGGTTTGGCTCTGGGGCCAACGTCCTGACTTTC. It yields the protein CASSPQTGFGSGANVLTF.

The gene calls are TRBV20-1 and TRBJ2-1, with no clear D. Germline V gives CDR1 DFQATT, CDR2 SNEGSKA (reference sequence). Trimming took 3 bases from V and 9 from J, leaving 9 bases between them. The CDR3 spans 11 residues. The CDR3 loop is CSASKSSEQFF. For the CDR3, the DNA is TGCAGTGCTAGTAAGAGTAGTGAGCAGTTCTTC.

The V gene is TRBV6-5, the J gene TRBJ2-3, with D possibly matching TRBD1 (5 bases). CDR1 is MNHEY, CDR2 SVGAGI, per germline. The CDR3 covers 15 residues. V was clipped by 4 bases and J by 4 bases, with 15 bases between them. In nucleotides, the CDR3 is TGTGCCAGCAGTTCCAGGGTAGAGTCGCCAGATACGCAGTATTTT. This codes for CASSSRVESPDTQYF.

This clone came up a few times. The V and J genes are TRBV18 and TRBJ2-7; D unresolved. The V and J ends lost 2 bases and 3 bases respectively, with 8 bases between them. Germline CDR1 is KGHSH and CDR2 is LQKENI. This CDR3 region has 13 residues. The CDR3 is CASSPTRVYEQYF. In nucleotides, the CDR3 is TGTGCCAGCTCACCAACGAGAGTCTACGAGCAGTACTTC.

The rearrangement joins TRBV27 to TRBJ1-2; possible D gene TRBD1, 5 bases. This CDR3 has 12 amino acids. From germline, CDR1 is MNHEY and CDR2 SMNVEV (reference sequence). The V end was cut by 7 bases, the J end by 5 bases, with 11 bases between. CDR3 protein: CASTGGDYGYTF. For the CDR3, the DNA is TGTGCCAGCACCGGGGGGGATTATGGCTACACCTTC.

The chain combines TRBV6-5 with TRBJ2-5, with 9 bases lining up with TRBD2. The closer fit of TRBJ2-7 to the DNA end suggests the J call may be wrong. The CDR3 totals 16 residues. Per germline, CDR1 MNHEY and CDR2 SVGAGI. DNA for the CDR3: TGTGCCAGCAGTTACTCGGGTAGCGGGAGCCCCTACGAGCAGTACTTC. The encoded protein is CASSYSGSGSPYEQYF.

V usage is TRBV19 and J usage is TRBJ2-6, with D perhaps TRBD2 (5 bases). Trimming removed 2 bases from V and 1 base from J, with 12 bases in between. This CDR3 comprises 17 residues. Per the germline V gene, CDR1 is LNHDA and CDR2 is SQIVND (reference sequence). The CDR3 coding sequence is TGTGCCAGTAGTATACTGGGGATAGCGTCTGGGGCCAACGTCCTGACTTTC. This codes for CASSILGIASGANVLTF.

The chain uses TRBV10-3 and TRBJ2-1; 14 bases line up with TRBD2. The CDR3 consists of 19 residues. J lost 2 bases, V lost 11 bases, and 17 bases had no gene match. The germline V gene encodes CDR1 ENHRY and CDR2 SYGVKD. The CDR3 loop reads CASLSPTSGGARPYNEQFF. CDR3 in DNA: TGTGCCTCCCTCTCACCGACTAGCGGGGGGGCCAGGCCCTACAATGAGCAGTTCTTC.

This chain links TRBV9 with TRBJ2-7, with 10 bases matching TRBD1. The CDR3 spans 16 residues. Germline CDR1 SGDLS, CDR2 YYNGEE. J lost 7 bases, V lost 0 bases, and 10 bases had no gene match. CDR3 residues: CASSVGSGQGLWEQYF. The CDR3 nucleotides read TGTGCCAGCAGCGTAGGGTCGGGACAGGGGCTATGGGAGCAGTACTTC.

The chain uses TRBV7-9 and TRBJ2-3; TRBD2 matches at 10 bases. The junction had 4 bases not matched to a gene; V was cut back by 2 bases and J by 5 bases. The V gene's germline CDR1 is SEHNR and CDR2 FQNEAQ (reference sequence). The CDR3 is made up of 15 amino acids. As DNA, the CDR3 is TGTGCCAGCAGCTTAACTAGCGGGAAAGTAGATACGCAGTATTTT. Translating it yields CASSLTSGKVDTQYF. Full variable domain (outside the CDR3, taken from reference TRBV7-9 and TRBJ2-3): DTGVSQNPRHKITKRGQNVTFRCDPISEHNRLYWYRQTLGQGPEFLTYFQNEAQLEKSRLLSDRFSAERPKGSFSTLEIQRTEQGDSAMYLCASSLTSGKVDTQYFGPGTRLTVL.